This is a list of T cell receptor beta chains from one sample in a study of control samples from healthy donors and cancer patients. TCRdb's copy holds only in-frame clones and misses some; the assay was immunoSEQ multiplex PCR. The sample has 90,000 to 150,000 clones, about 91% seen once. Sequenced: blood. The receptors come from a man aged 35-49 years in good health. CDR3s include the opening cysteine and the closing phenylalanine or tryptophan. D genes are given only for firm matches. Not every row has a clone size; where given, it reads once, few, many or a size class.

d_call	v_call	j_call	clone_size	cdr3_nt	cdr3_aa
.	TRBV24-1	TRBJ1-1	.	TGTGCCACCGCGAGGGACGGTTCGAACACTGAAGCTTTCTTT	CATARDGSNTEAFF
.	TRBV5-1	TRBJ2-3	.	TGCGCCAGCAGCTTGGGGGGGTTGGATACGCAGTATTTT	CASSLGGLDTQYF
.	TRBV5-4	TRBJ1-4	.	TGTGCCAGCAGCCAGGGTGGCGGCAATGAAAAACTGTTTTTT	CASSQGGGNEKLFF
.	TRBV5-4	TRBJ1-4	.	TGTGCCAGCAGCGGCGGGGGGCGCGCAACTAATGAAAAACTGTTTTTT	CASSGGGRATNEKLFF
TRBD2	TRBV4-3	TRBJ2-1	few	TGCGCCAGCAGCCACCGCGAAGGACTAGCGGGGGTAAATGAGCAGTTCTTC	CASSHREGLAGVNEQFF
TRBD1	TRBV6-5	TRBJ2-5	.	TGTGCCAGCAGTTACTCAACGACAGGGAGAGAGACCCAGTACTTC	CASSYSTTGRETQYF
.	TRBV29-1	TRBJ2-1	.	TGCAGCGTTCGAGTGGGGGGTGCCTACAATGAGCAGTTCTTC	CSVRVGGAYNEQFF
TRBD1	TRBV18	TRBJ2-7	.	TGTGCCAGCTCACCTGGACAGGGACCCTACGAGCAGTACTTC	CASSPGQGPYEQYF
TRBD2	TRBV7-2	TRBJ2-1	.	TGTGCCAGCAGCTTGGCTAGCGGGGGGGCCAGTTCCAATGAGCAGTTCTTC	CASSLASGGASSNEQFF
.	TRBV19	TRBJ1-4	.	TGTGCCAGTAGCCCAATAGGAGGAATTGAAAAACTGTTTTTT	CASSPIGGIEKLFF
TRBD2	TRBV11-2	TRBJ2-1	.	TGTGCCAGCAGCTCACGTAGCGGGGGAACCTACAATGAGCAGTTCTTC	CASSSRSGGTYNEQFF
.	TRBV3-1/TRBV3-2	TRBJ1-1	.	TGTGCCAGCAGCTTTGGAACGGTAAACACTGAAGCTTTCTTT	CASSFGTVNTEAFF
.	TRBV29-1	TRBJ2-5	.	TGCAGCGTCAGGGGAAGCCAAGAGACCCAGTACTTC	CSVRGSQETQYF
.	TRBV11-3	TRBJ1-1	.	TGTGCCAGCACCATGGGGTGGGGAACTGAAGCTTTCTTT	CASTMGWGTEAFF
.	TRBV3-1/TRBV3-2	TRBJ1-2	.	TGTGCCAGCAGCCAAGGACTACCGGGGGGCTACACCTTC	CASSQGLPGGYTF
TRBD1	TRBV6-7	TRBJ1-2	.	TGTGCCAGCATACAGGGGGATATCTATGGCTACACCTTC	CASIQGDIYGYTF
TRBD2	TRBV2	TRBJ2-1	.	TGTGCCAGCAGTGATACTAGCGGGGGCATCAATGAGCAGTTCTTC	CASSDTSGGINEQFF
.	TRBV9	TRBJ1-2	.	TGTGCCAGCAGCGTATATGCCGGGGGCTATGGCTACACCTTC	CASSVYAGGYGYTF
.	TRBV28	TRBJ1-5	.	TGTGCCAGCCTGGGGGGGGCGCGGAATCAGCCCCAGCATTTT	CASLGGARNQPQHF
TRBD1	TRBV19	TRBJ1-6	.	TGTGCCACAACGGGACAGGACAGGAATAATTCACCCCTCCACTTT	CATTGQDRNNSPLHF
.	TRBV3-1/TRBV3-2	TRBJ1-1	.	TGTGCCAGCAGCCTCGGGGGGACGAACACTGAAGCTTTCTTT	CASSLGGTNTEAFF
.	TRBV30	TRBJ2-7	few	TGTGCCTGGAACGCGGGGTTCGTATCCTACGAGCAGTACTTC	CAWNAGFVSYEQYF
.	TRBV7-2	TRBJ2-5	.	TGTGCCAGCAGCTTAGCGGGGATCCAAGAGACCCAGTACTTC	CASSLAGIQETQYF
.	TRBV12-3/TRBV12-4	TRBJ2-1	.	TGTGCCAGCAGTTTAGGTGCGGGTGAGCAGTTCTTC	CASSLGAGEQFF
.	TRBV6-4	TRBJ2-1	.	TGTGCCAGCAGTGAGGGGAGAGGAGAGGGTGAGCAGTTCTTC	CASSEGRGEGEQFF
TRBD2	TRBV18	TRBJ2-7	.	TGTGCCAGCTCACCAACGGGGGGGACCTTCGTCGAGCAGTACTTC	CASSPTGGTFVEQYF
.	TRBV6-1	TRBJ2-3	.	TGTGCCAGCAGTGAGTGGGCAGGGGGCACAGATACGCAGTATTTT	CASSEWAGGTDTQYF
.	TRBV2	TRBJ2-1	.	TGTGCCAGCAGAGAGGGGACAAGCTCCTACAATGAGCAGTTCTTC	CASREGTSSYNEQFF
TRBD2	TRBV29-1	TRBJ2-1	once	TGCAGCGTTGTTCGGGGCAGCGGGGGCCACAATGAGCAGTTCTTC	CSVVRGSGGHNEQFF
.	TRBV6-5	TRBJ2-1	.	TGTGCCAGCAGTTTAGACAGTGGTAGAGGTGGGGAGCAGTTCTTC	CASSLDSGRGGEQFF
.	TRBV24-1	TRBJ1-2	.	TGTGCCACCAGGGGACCGCATTCGCAGGACTATGGCTACACCTTC	CATRGPHSQDYGYTF
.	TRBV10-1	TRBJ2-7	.	TGCGCCAGCACACAAACCGACGAGCAGTACTTC	CASTQTDEQYF
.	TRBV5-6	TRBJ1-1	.	TGTGCCAGCAGCGAGAGGGTGTGGAACACTGAAGCTTTCTTT	CASSERVWNTEAFF
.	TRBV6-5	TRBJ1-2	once	TGTGCCAGCAGTTCCACAGGGAGCTATGGCTACACCTTC	CASSSTGSYGYTF
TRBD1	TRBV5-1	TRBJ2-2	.	TGCGCCAGCAGCCCTAAGGACAGGGTGAACACCGGGGAGCTGTTTTTT	CASSPKDRVNTGELFF
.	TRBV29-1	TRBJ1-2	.	TGCAGCGTTGAAGATCACTCAGGTTATAACTATGGCTACACCTTC	CSVEDHSGYNYGYTF